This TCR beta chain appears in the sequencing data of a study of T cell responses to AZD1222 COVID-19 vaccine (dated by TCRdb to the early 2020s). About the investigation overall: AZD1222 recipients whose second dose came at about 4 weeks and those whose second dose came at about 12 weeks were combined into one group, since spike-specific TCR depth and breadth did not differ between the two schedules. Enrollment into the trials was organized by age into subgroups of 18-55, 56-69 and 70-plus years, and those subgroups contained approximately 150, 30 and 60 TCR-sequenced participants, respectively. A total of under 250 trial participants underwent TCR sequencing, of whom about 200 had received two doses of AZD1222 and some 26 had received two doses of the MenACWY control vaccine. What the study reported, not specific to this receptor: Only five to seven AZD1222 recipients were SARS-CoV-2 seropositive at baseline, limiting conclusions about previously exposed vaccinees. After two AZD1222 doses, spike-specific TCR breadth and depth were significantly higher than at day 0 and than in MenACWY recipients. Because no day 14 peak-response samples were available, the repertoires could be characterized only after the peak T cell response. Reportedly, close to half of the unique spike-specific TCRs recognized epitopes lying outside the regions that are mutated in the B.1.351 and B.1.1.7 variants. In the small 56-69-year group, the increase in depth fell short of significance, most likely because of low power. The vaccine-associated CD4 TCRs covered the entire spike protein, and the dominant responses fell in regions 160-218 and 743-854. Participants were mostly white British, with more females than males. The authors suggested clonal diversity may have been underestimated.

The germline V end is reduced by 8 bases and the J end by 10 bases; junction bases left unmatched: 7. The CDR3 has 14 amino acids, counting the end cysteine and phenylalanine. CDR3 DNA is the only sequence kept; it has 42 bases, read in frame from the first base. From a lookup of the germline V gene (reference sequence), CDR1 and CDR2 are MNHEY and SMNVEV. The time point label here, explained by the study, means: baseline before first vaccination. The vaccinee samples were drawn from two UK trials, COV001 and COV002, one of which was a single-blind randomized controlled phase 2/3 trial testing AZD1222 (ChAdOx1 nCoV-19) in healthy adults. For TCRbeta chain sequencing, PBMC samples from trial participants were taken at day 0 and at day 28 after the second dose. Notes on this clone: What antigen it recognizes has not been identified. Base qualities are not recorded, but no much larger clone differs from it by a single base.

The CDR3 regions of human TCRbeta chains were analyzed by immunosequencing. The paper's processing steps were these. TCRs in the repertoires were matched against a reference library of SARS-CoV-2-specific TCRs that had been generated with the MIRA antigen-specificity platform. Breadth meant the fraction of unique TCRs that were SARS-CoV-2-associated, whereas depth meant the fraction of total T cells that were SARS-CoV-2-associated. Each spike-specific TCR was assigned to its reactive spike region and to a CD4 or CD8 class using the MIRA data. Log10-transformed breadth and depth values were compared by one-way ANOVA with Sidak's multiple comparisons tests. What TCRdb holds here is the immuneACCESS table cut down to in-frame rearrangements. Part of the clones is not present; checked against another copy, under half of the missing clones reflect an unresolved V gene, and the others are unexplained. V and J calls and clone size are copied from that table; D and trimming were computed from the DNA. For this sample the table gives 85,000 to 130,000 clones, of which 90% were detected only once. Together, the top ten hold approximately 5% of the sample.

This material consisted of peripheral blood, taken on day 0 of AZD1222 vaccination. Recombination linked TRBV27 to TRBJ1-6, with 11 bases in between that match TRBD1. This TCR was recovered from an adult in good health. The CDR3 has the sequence CASCTGTGGSPLHF. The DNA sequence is TGTGCCAGCTGCACCGGGACAGGGGGATCACCCCTCCACTTT.